This TCR beta chain was identified during a study of OX40 agonist ivuxolimab in advanced cancers. Notes on the study in general: No antigen was identified for the clonally expanded peripheral T cells. With doses of 0.1-3.0 mg/kg, partial responders showed among the lowest clonal expansion.

Notes on this clone: Its antigen is not identified.

The protocol was immunoSEQ multiplex PCR, while the TCRdb copy is restricted to in-frame clones and leaves out a portion. The data show tens of thousands of clones, 86% seen once. V lost 3 bases, J lost 6 bases, and 8 bases stayed unmatched. The CDR3 contains 16 residues. CDR1 is SGHAT and CDR2 is FQNNGV in the germline V gene. The chain links TRBV11-2 to TRBJ2-3; the match to TRBD2 covers 11 bases. This clonotype was obtained from an adult with an advanced solid tumor such as melanoma, head and neck, liver or kidney cancer. Material: CD4+ or CD8+ T cells sorted from blood, obtained in a trial of the OX40 agonist ivuxolimab. CDR3 DNA sequence: TGTGCCAGCAGCTTTCATACTAGCGGGAGACACGATACGCAGTATTTT. It codes for CASSFHTSGRHDTQYF. The whole variable domain, remainder taken from reference TRBV11-2 and TRBJ2-3, is EAGVAQSPRYKIIEKRQSVAFWCNPISGHATLYWYQQILGQGPKLLIQFQNNGVVDDSQLPKDRFSAERLKGVDSTLKIQPAKLEDSAVYLCASSFHTSGRHDTQYFGPGTRLTVL.